Listed below are T cell receptor beta chains from one sample, sequenced in a study of blood T cell repertoires in COVID-19. This table comes from immunoSEQ multiplex PCR, and its TCRdb copy is limited to in-frame clones, with some not included. The sample has approximately 100,000 clones; 85% to 90% are singletons. The sample taken for sequencing was peripheral blood. Every receptor here comes from a human donor in a cohort sampled during active COVID-19. Each CDR3 is given with its conserved first and last residue. A D gene is named only where the DNA matches it firmly. Clone size is stated in some rows and not others, as once, few, many or a class when expanded.

j_call | v_call | d_call | clone_size | cdr3_aa | cdr3_nt
TRBJ1-6 | TRBV6-2/TRBV6-3 | TRBD1 | NA | CASSSSGTVNSPLHF | TGTGCCAGCAGTTCCTCCGGGACAGTTAATTCACCCCTCCACTTT
TRBJ2-7 | TRBV13 | TRBD2 | NA | CASSLGASGSYEQYF | TGTGCCAGCAGCTTAGGGGCTAGCGGGAGTTACGAGCAGTACTTC
TRBJ2-3 | TRBV7-6 | TRBD2 | NA | CASSGRRGGGTDTQYF | TGTGCCAGCAGCGGGCGCCGGGGGGGCGGAACAGATACGCAGTATTTT
TRBJ1-1 | TRBV4-1 | NA | NA | CASSQDRGADTEAFF | TGCGCCAGCAGCCAAGATCGGGGGGCGGACACTGAAGCTTTCTTT
TRBJ2-2 | TRBV7-3 | TRBD2 | NA | CASSPSGGVGELFF | TGTGCCAGCAGCCCATCGGGGGGGGTCGGGGAGCTGTTTTTT
TRBJ2-1 | TRBV2 | TRBD2 | NA | CASSPAGGREQFF | TGTGCCAGCAGCCCAGCGGGGGGGCGCGAGCAGTTCTTC
TRBJ1-4 | TRBV4-1 | NA | NA | CASSHRWADATNEKLFF | TGCGCCAGCAGCCACCGATGGGCAGATGCAACTAATGAAAAACTGTTTTTT
TRBJ1-1 | TRBV19 | NA | NA | CASRSAGANTEAFF | TGTGCCAGTAGATCGGCCGGAGCGAACACTGAAGCTTTCTTT
TRBJ1-2 | TRBV19 | TRBD1 | NA | CASSSWTGGARGYTF | TGTGCCAGTAGTAGCTGGACAGGGGGCGCGCGGGGCTACACCTTC
TRBJ2-5 | TRBV3-1/TRBV3-2 | TRBD1 | NA | CASSPRTGSKETQYF | TGTGCCAGCAGCCCCCGGACAGGGTCGAAAGAGACCCAGTACTTC
TRBJ2-5 | TRBV6-5 | NA | NA | CASTAMGGQETQYF | TGTGCCAGCACCGCCATGGGGGGACAAGAGACCCAGTACTTC
TRBJ1-2 | TRBV29-1 | TRBD1 | NA | CSVLDRANYGYTF | TGCAGCGTTCTGGACAGGGCCAACTATGGCTACACCTTC
TRBJ1-2 | TRBV6-5 | NA | NA | CASRGGIGGYTF | TGTGCCAGCAGGGGAGGCATTGGTGGCTACACCTTC
TRBJ1-1 | TRBV7-3 | TRBD1 | NA | CASSSRTGSIGAEAFF | TGTGCCAGCAGCTCGCGGACAGGGTCGATAGGCGCTGAAGCTTTCTTT
TRBJ1-6 | TRBV25-1 | TRBD1 | NA | CASSWTGKDSPLHF | TGTGCCAGCAGTTGGACAGGGAAGGATTCACCCCTCCACTTT
TRBJ2-6 | TRBV7-3 | NA | few | CASSLSPGANVLTF | TGTGCCAGCAGCTTAAGTCCGGGGGCCAACGTCCTGACTTTC
TRBJ2-2 | TRBV5-5 | NA | NA | CASSYNPGAGELFF | TGTGCCAGCAGCTACAACCCGGGAGCCGGGGAGCTGTTTTTT
TRBJ1-1 | TRBV7-2 | NA | NA | CASSLGGGNTEAFF | TGTGCCAGCAGCTTAGGGGGCGGGAACACTGAAGCTTTCTTT
TRBJ2-5 | TRBV24-1 | NA | NA | CATSDSRETQYF | TGTGCCACCAGTGATAGCCGAGAGACCCAGTACTTC
TRBJ1-6 | TRBV24-1 | NA | NA | CATSEAGDNSPLHF | TGTGCCACCAGTGAGGCGGGGGATAATTCACCCCTCCACTTT
TRBJ1-1 | TRBV28 | NA | NA | CASSFLQDTEAFF | TGTGCCAGCAGTTTTTTACAGGACACTGAAGCTTTCTTT
TRBJ2-7 | TRBV6-5 | TRBD1 | NA | CASGQTGRYEQYF | TGTGCCAGCGGCCAGACAGGGCGCTACGAGCAGTACTTC
TRBJ2-7 | TRBV5-1 | TRBD1 | NA | CASSLDRGRYEQYF | TGCGCCAGCAGCTTGGACAGGGGGCGGTACGAGCAGTACTTC
TRBJ1-4 | TRBV19 | NA | NA | CASSVRGRVEKLFF | TGTGCCAGTAGTGTCAGGGGAAGGGTTGAAAAACTGTTTTTT
TRBJ1-2 | TRBV5-5 | NA | NA | CASSLVDTPNYGYTF | TGTGCCAGCAGCTTGGTGGACACCCCTAACTATGGCTACACCTTC
TRBJ1-1 | TRBV7-9 | NA | NA | CASSSQGLAGTEAFF | TGTGCCAGCAGCTCCCAGGGATTGGCGGGAACTGAAGCTTTCTTT
TRBJ2-3 | TRBV5-1 | TRBD1 | NA | CASSKENLQGVPTDTQYF | TGCGCCAGCAGCAAGGAAAACTTACAGGGGGTACCCACAGATACGCAGTATTTT
TRBJ1-2 | TRBV5-4 | TRBD1 | NA | CASRSTGQGDYGYTF | TGTGCCAGCAGATCGACAGGACAGGGGGACTATGGCTACACCTTC
TRBJ1-2 | TRBV7-3 | TRBD1 | few | CASSLNPTGVGYTF | TGTGCCAGCAGCTTAAACCCGACAGGGGTAGGCTACACCTTC
TRBJ1-1 | TRBV4-2 | TRBD1 | NA | CASSQVGQENTEAFF | TGTGCCAGCAGCCAGGTCGGACAGGAAAACACTGAAGCTTTCTTT
TRBJ1-1 | TRBV12-3/TRBV12-4 | NA | NA | CASSFGTEAFF | TGTGCCAGCAGTTTCGGGACTGAAGCTTTCTTT
TRBJ1-3 | TRBV19 | NA | NA | CASRLSGSGNTIYF | TGTGCCAGTAGACTCTCCGGGTCTGGAAACACCATATATTTT
TRBJ1-5 | TRBV19 | TRBD1 | NA | CASVTPGTGNQPQHF | TGTGCCAGCGTGACCCCGGGGACAGGGAACCAGCCCCAGCATTTT
TRBJ1-3 | TRBV4-3 | NA | NA | CASSQGSGGGNTIYF | TGCGCCAGCAGCCAAGGGTCGGGTGGTGGAAACACCATATATTTT
TRBJ1-5 | TRBV4-1 | TRBD1 | few | CASSSQGNQPQHF | TGCGCCAGCAGCTCACAGGGGAACCAGCCCCAGCATTTT
TRBJ2-5 | TRBV14 | TRBD1 | NA | CASSQRGQGVETQYF | TGTGCCAGCAGCCAGAGAGGACAGGGTGTGGAGACCCAGTACTTC
TRBJ2-3 | TRBV19 | NA | NA | CASSLGGPYTQYF | TGTGCCAGTAGTTTGGGGGGGCCGTATACGCAGTATTTT
TRBJ1-4 | TRBV28 | NA | once | CASSFPLPYSTNEKLFF | TGTGCCAGCAGCTTCCCTCTCCCTTATTCAACTAATGAAAAACTGTTTTTT
TRBJ2-2 | TRBV6-2/TRBV6-3 | TRBD2 | once | CASSYSGTRVNTGELFF | TGTGCCAGCAGTTACTCCGGGACTAGGGTCAACACCGGGGAGCTGTTTTTT
TRBJ1-1 | TRBV6-6 | NA | NA | CASSRVGGMNTEAFF | TGTGCCAGCAGTAGGGTCGGCGGGATGAACACTGAAGCTTTCTTT
TRBJ2-7 | TRBV19 | NA | NA | CASSISGGREQYF | TGTGCCAGTAGTATTTCGGGCGGGCGGGAGCAGTACTTC
TRBJ1-4 | TRBV4-3 | NA | NA | CASSPTPQQVGSGKLFF | TGCGCCAGCAGCCCCACTCCGCAACAGGTCGGCTCTGGAAAACTGTTTTTT
TRBJ2-4 | TRBV9 | NA | NA | CASTPGEAKNIQYF | TGTGCCAGCACCCCAGGGGAGGCCAAAAACATTCAGTACTTC
TRBJ2-2 | TRBV7-2 | TRBD2 | NA | CASSLVRGGLTGELFF | TGTGCCAGCAGCTTAGTGCGGGGGGGCCTCACCGGGGAGCTGTTTTTT
TRBJ1-5 | TRBV7-8 | NA | NA | CASSFSAGGGNQPQHF | TGTGCCAGCAGCTTCTCCGCGGGAGGGGGAAATCAGCCCCAGCATTTT
TRBJ1-3 | TRBV18 | NA | NA | CASSPGRPLSGNTIYF | TGTGCCAGCTCACCGGGGCGGCCGCTCTCTGGAAACACCATATATTTT
TRBJ2-1 | TRBV6-5 | NA | NA | CASSTRGSLDEQFF | TGTGCCAGCAGCACACGAGGCAGTCTCGATGAGCAGTTCTTC
TRBJ1-1 | TRBV5-1 | TRBD1 | once | CASSARTGNTEAFF | TGCGCCAGCAGCGCCCGGACAGGGAACACTGAAGCTTTCTTT
TRBJ2-7 | TRBV14 | NA | NA | CASSQSTELRYEQYF | TGTGCCAGCAGCCAATCAACAGAGCTCCGGTACGAGCAGTACTTC
TRBJ2-1 | TRBV27 | TRBD2 | few | CASSSLLAGAYNEQFF | TGTGCCAGCAGTTCTTTACTAGCGGGAGCCTACAATGAGCAGTTCTTC
TRBJ2-7 | TRBV12-3/TRBV12-4 | NA | NA | CASSVRGAYEQYF | TGTGCCAGCAGCGTCAGGGGAGCGTACGAGCAGTACTTC
TRBJ1-2 | TRBV4-2 | NA | NA | CASSQERSRVGLGYTF | TGTGCCAGCAGCCAAGAACGCAGCAGGGTCGGGCTTGGCTACACCTTC